This TCR beta chain was found in a study of blood T cell repertoires in COVID-19. Trimming removed 4 bases from V and 5 bases from J; junction bases left unmatched: 8. Germline values: CDR1 SGHNT, CDR2 YYREEE (reference sequence). There are 15 residues in the CDR3. TCRdb's copy holds only in-frame clones and misses some; the assay was immunoSEQ multiplex PCR. Of about 23,000 clones listed, 94% are singletons. The sequencing input was peripheral blood. The chain carries TRBV5-4 and TRBJ1-4; 7 bases fit TRBD1. This sequence originates from a woman aged 45 to 65 with active COVID-19. The CDR3 reads CASSLTTGDNEKLFF. The CDR3, as DNA: TGTGCCAGCAGCCTTACCACAGGGGACAATGAAAAACTGTTTTTT.